This note documents a single T cell receptor (beta chain) sequence. Its target is not known. Conventional CD4 T cells were sorted as CD4+CD127+ cells. Original handling: Patients' conventional T cells yielded some 9.9x10^4 distinct TCRbeta sequences; donors' about 1.3x10^5. The repertoire was sequenced with immunoSEQ multiplex PCR; TCRdb's copy has only in-frame clones and lacks some. V, J and clone size reflect that table, while D and trimming were determined from the DNA. The table lists tens of thousands of clones, about 95% of them singletons. The sample is drawn from a study of B cell selection in AIRE deficiency. Germline V gene lookup returns CDR1 SGHVS and CDR2 FQNEAQ. CDR3 length: 15 amino acids. V shed 4 bases and J 9 bases; nucleotides not matched to a gene: 6. Study-wide findings and caveats: Patient Tconv cells held roughly 28% of Treg sequences shared by healthy donors. Only TCRbeta was sequenced; around 35% of shared healthy Treg sequences appeared in Tconv.

This sequence was found in a human donor in good health. Sequencing input: CD4+CD127+ conventional T cells sorted from PBMCs. The chain recombines TRBV7-8 with TRBJ1-6, with TRBD1 matching 10 bases. The CDR3 is CASSSKGTGVSPLHF. CDR3 in DNA: TGTGCCAGCAGCTCAAAGGGGACAGGGGTTTCACCCCTCCACTTT.